This T cell receptor (beta chain) was captured by sequencing in a study of T cells after yellow fever vaccination. Overall study results and limits: Though weaker, the secondary response peaked faster, on day 5 versus 15.

Using its own MiXCR run on the 5' RACE reads, TCRdb lists one record per CDR3 protein. Of about 320,000 distinct CDR3 sequences listed, around 12% are singletons. As regards this clonotype: The antigen remains undetermined.

Trimming took 6 bases from V and 8 from J, leaving 16 bases between them. Germline values: CDR1 SNHLY, CDR2 FYNNEI. This CDR3 region has 13 residues. V and J are TRBV2 and TRBJ1-1; D remains ambiguous. The sample in question was CD4+ T cells sorted from PBMCs, obtained 15 days after the yellow fever booster vaccination. This receptor was taken from a man between 18 and 35 years old who received the YFV17D yellow fever vaccine. DNA for the CDR3: TGTGCCAGCAGCAAAGCCAGAAACGGAGAAGCTTTCTTT. Its protein product is CASSKARNGEAFF.